This TCR beta chain came from a study of T cell responses to AZD1222 COVID-19 vaccine. Study-wide points: Spike-specific TCR breadth and depth grew following two AZD1222 doses. The study identified only six AZD1222 recipients as seropositive at baseline. Nearly half of spike-specific TCRs reportedly target unmutated variant regions.

Only in-frame clones appear in the TCRdb table, and some are missing; sequencing was by immunoSEQ multiplex PCR. The sample contains more than 90,000 clones, 90% of which appear only once. As regards this clone: As yet, its antigen is unknown.

The length of the CDR3 is 15 residues. V lost 6 bases, J lost 1 base, and 13 bases lay in between. Germline loops: CDR1 SGHRS, CDR2 YFSETQ. The receptor was isolated from an adult in good health. The sample consisted of peripheral blood, taken on day 0 of AZD1222 vaccination. The chain joins TRBV5-1 to TRBJ1-4; D is perhaps TRBD1 (5 bases). CDR3 DNA sequence: TGCGCCAGCACCCCAGGGAGTCTAACTAATGAAAAACTGTTTTTT. Protein product: CASTPGSLTNEKLFF.